This TCR beta chain was documented in a study of PD-L1 blockade in urothelial cancer (TCRdb year 2017). Turning to the overall study: All patients started therapy in about 2014 and received atezolizumab 1,200 mg intravenously every 3 weeks. The study was an exploratory multi-omic analysis of somatic, immune and clinical correlates of response to PD-L1 blockade with atezolizumab in urothelial cancer. In the same patients who had TCR sequencing, pretreatment tumors also underwent whole exome sequencing and RNA sequencing. Durable clinical benefit meant progression-free survival longer than 6 months, and TCR features were also tested against progression-free and overall survival. Blood samples yielded a median of about 150,000 T cells and 65,000 to 95,000 unique TCRs, with median clonality 0.080. Pretreatment tumor samples, along with matched peripheral blood collected serially before and after atezolizumab treatment, underwent TCR sequencing. About 85% of the roughly 29 patients were males with bladder-origin urothelial cancer, and about 65% of the 29 reported a prior smoking history. Fewer than ten patients reached durable clinical benefit, while roughly 22 patients did not. Patients had an ECOG performance status of 0 or 1 and had received between 0 and 3 prior chemotherapy regimens. Some 30 patients had pretreatment blood TCR-seq, some 25 had at least one posttreatment blood collection, and some 25 had tumor TCR-seq. Blood samples were analyzed at 3 weeks after treatment start (second dose) and at 6 weeks after treatment start. On the study overall, not on this receptor specifically: At 3 weeks after the start of treatment, tumor-associated TCR clones in peripheral blood had expanded more in patients with durable benefit (n ≈ 22, p = 0.022). A pretreatment peripheral blood TCR clonality below the median was linked to improved progression-free and overall survival. Because the sample size was small (n of about 30) and many exploratory analyses were performed, the results are intended to be hypothesis-generating.

For CDR1 and CDR2, the germline V gene (reference sequence) lists LNHDA and SQIVND. The CDR3 contains 14 residues, cysteine and phenylalanine counted. This entry keeps only the CDR3 DNA: 42 bases, framed from base 1. V gives up 3 bases and J gives up 6 bases, and the segment between their germline ends measures 14 bases. What this sample's time point label stands for: pretreatment peripheral blood. A cohort of 25 to 30 patients with locally advanced or metastatic urothelial carcinoma, treated at Memorial Sloan Kettering on a trial protocol, was included. Peripheral blood mononuclear cells were collected pretreatment and during treatment, with between 1 and 8 total time points per patient. The Qiagen DNeasy Blood extraction kit was used to purify genomic DNA from total PBMCs and tumor samples. PBMCs were collected pretreatment and during treatment, and were isolated and stored as previously described.

To estimate absolute template abundance from read counts, synthetic TCR analog templates were spiked into each PCR. The immunoSEQ assay used bias-controlled V and J gene primers to amplify TCRbeta CDR3 regions from genomic DNA. Sequencing of rearranged TCRbeta segments was done at approximately 20X coverage. On the study's bioinformatics: Clustering was used to correct sequencing errors, and CDR3s were annotated against IMGT to assign V, D and J genes. Downstream analyses used only productive TCRbeta rearrangements and left out out-of-frame or stop-codon sequences. Clonality was computed as one minus Shannon entropy normalized by the log of the number of unique productive sequences. Clones differing between time points or between blood and tumor were identified by Fisher's exact test with Benjamini-Hochberg correction at adjusted p below 0.01. What TCRdb holds here is the immuneACCESS table cut down to in-frame rearrangements. Part of the clones is not present; checked against another copy, under half of the missing clones reflect an unresolved V gene, and the others are unexplained. V, J and clone size derive from that table, while D and trimming were established from the DNA sequence. Across this sample there are 95,000 or so clones, with around 86% seen only once. The ten largest account for 1.5% to 2.5% of the sample.

In the case of this clone: Its antigen is still unknown. No clone much larger than this one lies a single base away; base qualities are absent.

The rearranged chain carries TRBV19 and TRBJ1-2; matching of 5 bases hints at TRBD1 as the D gene. The TCR was taken from a man between 60 and 75 years old with urothelial cancer. The input for sequencing was PBMCs, taken around atezolizumab (anti-PD-L1) treatment. The nucleotide sequence reads as follows: TGTGCCAGTAGTATGGCTCTCCGCAGGGATGGCTACACCTTC. Protein translation: CASSMALRRDGYTF.